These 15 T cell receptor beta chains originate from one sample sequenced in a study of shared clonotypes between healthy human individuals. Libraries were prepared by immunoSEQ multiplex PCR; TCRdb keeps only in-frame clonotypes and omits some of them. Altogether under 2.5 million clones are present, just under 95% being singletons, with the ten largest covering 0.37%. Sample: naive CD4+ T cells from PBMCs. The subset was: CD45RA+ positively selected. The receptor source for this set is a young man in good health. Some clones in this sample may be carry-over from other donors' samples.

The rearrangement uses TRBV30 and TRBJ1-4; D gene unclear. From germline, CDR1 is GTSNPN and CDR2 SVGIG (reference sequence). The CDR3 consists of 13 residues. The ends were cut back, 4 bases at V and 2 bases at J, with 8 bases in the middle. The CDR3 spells CAWTVGTNEKLFF. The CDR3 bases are TGTGCCTGGACAGTGGGGACTAATGAAAAACTGTTTTTT.

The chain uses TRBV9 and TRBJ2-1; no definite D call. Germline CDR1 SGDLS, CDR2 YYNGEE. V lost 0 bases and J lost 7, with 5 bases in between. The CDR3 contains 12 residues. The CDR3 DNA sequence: TGTGCCAGCAGCGTAGCCGAGAATGAGCAGTTCTTC. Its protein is CASSVAENEQFF.

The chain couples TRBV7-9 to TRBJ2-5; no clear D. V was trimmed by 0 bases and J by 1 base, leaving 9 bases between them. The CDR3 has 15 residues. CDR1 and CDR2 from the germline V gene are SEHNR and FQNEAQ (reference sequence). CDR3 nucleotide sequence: TGTGCCAGCAGCTTAGCGGGGTCTTTCCAAGAGACCCAGTACTTC. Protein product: CASSLAGSFQETQYF.

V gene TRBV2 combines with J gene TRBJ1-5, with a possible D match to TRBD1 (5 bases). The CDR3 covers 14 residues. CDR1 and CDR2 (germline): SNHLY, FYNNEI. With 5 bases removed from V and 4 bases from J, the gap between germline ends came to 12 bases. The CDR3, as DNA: TGTGCCAGCAGTCAGACAGAAAGGAATCAGCCCCAGCATTTT. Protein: CASSQTERNQPQHF.

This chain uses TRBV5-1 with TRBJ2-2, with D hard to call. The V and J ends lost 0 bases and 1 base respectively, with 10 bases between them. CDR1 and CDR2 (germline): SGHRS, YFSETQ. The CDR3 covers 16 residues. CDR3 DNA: TGCGCCAGCAGCTTGGGGTCAGGCAAGAACACCGGGGAGCTGTTTTTT. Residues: CASSLGSGKNTGELFF.

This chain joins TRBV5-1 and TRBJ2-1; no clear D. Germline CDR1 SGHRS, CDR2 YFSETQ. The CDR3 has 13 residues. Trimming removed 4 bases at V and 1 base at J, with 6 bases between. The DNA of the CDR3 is TGCGCCAGCAGCATCAATTCCTACAATGAGCAGTTCTTC. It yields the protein CASSINSYNEQFF.

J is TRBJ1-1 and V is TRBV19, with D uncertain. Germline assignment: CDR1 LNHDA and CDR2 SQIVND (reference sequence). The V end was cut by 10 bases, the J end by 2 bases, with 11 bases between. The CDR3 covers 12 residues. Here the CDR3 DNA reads TGTGCCACTGAGGGCAGAAACACTGAAGCTTTCTTT. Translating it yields CATEGRNTEAFF. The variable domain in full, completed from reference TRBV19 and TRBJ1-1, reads DGGITQSPKYLFRKEGQNVTLSCEQNLNHDAMYWYRQDPGQGLRLIYYSQIVNDFQKGDIAEGYSVSREKKESFPLTVTSAQKNPTAFYLCATEGRNTEAFFGQGTRLTVV.

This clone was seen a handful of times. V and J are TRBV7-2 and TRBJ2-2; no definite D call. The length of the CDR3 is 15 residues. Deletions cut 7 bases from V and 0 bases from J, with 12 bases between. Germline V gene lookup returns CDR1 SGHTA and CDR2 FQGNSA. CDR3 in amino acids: CASTNDGPNTGELFF. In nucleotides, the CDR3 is TGTGCCAGCACCAACGACGGGCCGAACACCGGGGAGCTGTTTTTT.

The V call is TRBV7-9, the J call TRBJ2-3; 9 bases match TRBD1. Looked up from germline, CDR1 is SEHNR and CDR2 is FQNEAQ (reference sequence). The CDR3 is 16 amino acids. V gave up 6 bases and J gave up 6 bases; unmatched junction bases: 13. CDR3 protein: CASRPAGNRGRDTQYF. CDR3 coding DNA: TGTGCCAGCAGGCCCGCCGGGAACAGGGGGCGGGATACGCAGTATTTT.

The CDR3 coding sequence is TGTGCCAGCAGAGGCAACGGGGGCGGCTTCACAGATACGCAGTATTTT. This gives the protein CASRGNGGGFTDTQYF. The rearrangement uses TRBV7-9 and TRBJ2-3; D could derive from TRBD1 or TRBD2 (6 bases each). Germline CDR1 is SEHNR and CDR2 is FQNEAQ (reference sequence). This CDR3 is built from 16 residues. V lost 6 bases and J lost 2, with 18 bases in between.

The CDR3: CASRGIGQETYEQYF. As DNA, the CDR3 is TGTGCCAGTAGAGGTATAGGGCAGGAAACCTACGAGCAGTACTTC. This chain uses TRBV19 with TRBJ2-7; no definite D call. The CDR3 length is 15 residues. Germline CDR1 LNHDA, CDR2 SQIVND (reference sequence). The V end was cut by 6 bases, the J end by 2 bases, with 17 bases between. The variable domain in full, completed from reference TRBV19 and TRBJ2-7, reads DGGITQSPKYLFRKEGQNVTLSCEQNLNHDAMYWYRQDPGQGLRLIYYSQIVNDFQKGDIAEGYSVSREKKESFPLTVTSAQKNPTAFYLCASRGIGQETYEQYFGPGTRLTVT.

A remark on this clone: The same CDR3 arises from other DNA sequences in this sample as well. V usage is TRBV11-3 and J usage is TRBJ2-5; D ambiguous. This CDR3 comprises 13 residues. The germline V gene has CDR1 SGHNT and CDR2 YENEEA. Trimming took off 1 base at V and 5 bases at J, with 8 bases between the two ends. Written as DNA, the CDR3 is TGTGCCAGCAGCTTAGGCGGCAGTGAGACCCAGTACTTC. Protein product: CASSLGGSETQYF. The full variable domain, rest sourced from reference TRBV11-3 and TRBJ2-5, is EAGVVQSPRYKIIEKKQPVAFWCNPISGHNTLYWYLQNLGQGPELLIRYENEEAVDDSQLPKDRFSAERLKGVDSTLKIQPAELGDSAVYLCASSLGGSETQYFGPGTRLLVL.

The CDR3 here is CASSTQVVTGELFF. In nucleotides, the CDR3 is TGTGCCAGCTCAACACAGGTAGTCACCGGGGAGCTGTTTTTT. The chain couples TRBV18 to TRBJ2-2; D is possibly TRBD1 (5 bases). V was trimmed by 5 bases and J by 4 bases, leaving 11 bases between them. The CDR3 sequence is 14 residues long. Germline lookup yields CDR1 KGHSH and CDR2 LQKENI.

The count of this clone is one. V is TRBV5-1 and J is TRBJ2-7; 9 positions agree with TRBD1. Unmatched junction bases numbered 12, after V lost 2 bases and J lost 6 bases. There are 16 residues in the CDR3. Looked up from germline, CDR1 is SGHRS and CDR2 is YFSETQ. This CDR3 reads CASSFLGDREGSEQYF. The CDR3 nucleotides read TGCGCCAGCAGCTTTCTTGGGGACAGGGAAGGGAGCGAGCAGTACTTC.

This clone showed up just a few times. The CDR3 coding sequence is TGCAGCGGGGGGACGGGCGGTGAAGCTTTCTTT. Translated, it gives CSGGTGGEAFF. The chain couples TRBV29-1 to TRBJ1-1, with D perhaps matching TRBD1 (5 bases). Germline-derived CDR1 and CDR2 are SQVTM and ANQGSEA. The V end was cut by 7 bases, the J end by 7 bases, with 13 bases between. The CDR3 covers 11 residues.